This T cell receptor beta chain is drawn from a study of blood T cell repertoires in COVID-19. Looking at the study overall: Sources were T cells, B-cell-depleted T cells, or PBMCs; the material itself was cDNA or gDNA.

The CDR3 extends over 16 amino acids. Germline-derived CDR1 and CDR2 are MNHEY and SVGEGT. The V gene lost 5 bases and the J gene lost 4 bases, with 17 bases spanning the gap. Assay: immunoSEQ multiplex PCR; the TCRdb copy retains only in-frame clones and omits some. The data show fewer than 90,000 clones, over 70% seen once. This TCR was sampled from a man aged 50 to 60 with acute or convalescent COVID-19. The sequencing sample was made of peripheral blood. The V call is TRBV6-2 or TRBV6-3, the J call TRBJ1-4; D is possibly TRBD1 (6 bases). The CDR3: CASSKDGGTSNEKLFF. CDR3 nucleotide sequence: TGTGCCAGCAGTAAGGACGGTGGGACAAGTAATGAAAAACTGTTTTTT.